Below are 22 T cell receptor beta chains sequenced from a single sample in a study of cytomegalovirus exposure and HLA in healthy donors. PCR involved 60 Vbeta and 13 Jbeta primers. TCRdb's copy holds only in-frame clones and misses some; the assay was immunoSEQ multiplex PCR. Among some 200,000 clones listed, approximately 88% were seen once. Source material: PBMCs. The receptors derive from a boy aged 2 to 10 in good health and CMV-seronegative.

The count of this clone is one. J is TRBJ2-1 and V is TRBV7-8; no definite D call. This CDR3 region has 14 residues. CDR1 is SGHVS, CDR2 FQNEAQ, per germline. V gave up 1 base and J gave up 2 bases, with 6 bases separating them. The CDR3 nucleotides read TGTGCCAGCAGCTTAGAGACTGCCTACAATGAGCAGTTCTTC. Residues: CASSLETAYNEQFF. Full variable domain (outside the CDR3, taken from reference TRBV7-8 and TRBJ2-1): GAGVSQSPRYKVAKRGQDVALRCDPISGHVSLFWYQQALGQGPEFLTYFQNEAQLDKSGLPSDRFFAERPEGSVSTLKIQRTQQEDSAVYLCASSLETAYNEQFFGPGTRLTVL.

This chain connects TRBV4-2 to TRBJ1-1; TRBD1 agrees at 9 bases. Looked up from germline, CDR1 is LGHNA and CDR2 is YNFKEQ. The V and J ends lost 4 bases and 4 bases, in that order; junction bases with no gene match: 10. This CDR3 has 16 amino acids. CDR3 sequence: CASSPDRGEYSTEAFF. CDR3 sequence (DNA): TGTGCCAGCAGCCCGGACAGGGGAGAGTATAGCACTGAAGCTTTCTTT.

The chain uses TRBV5-8 and TRBJ2-3; TRBD2 might be the D (5 bases). Germline V gene sequence: CDR1 SGHTS, CDR2 YDEGEE. V was shortened by 1 base and J by 4 bases, with 7 bases between the two germline ends. The CDR3 runs to 13 residues. The CDR3 spells CASSLTRADTQYF. CDR3 coding DNA: TGTGCCAGCAGCTTGACTAGAGCAGATACGCAGTATTTT.

The gene calls are TRBV25-1 and TRBJ1-1, with D hard to call. V was trimmed by 6 bases and J by 7 bases, leaving 12 bases between them. The CDR3 spans 12 residues. Germline V gene data show CDR1 as MGHDK and CDR2 as SYGVNS. CDR3 sequence reads: CASRQSAGEAFF. In DNA, the CDR3 is TGTGCCAGCAGACAGAGCGCGGGTGAAGCTTTCTTT.

This clone was observed a handful of times. This chain uses TRBV2 with TRBJ2-2, with 8 bases identical to TRBD1. After removal of 4 bases from V and 2 bases from J, the junction contained 3 bases not matched to a gene. Germline V gene data show CDR1 as SNHLY and CDR2 as FYNNEI. The CDR3 covers 15 residues. The CDR3, as DNA: TGTGCCAGCAGTGTCGGACAGGGAAACACCGGGGAGCTGTTTTTT. This encodes CASSVGQGNTGELFF.

The rearrangement links TRBV14 to TRBJ2-2; 10 bases line up with TRBD1. J was trimmed by 4 bases and V by 4 bases; bases with no gene match: 9. This CDR3 spans 17 amino acids. Germline V lookup: CDR1 SGHDN, CDR2 FVKESK. For the CDR3, the DNA is TGTGCCAGCAGCCTGGGACAGGGGTTTAGCGGCACCGGGGAGCTGTTTTTT. Residues: CASSLGQGFSGTGELFF.

V gene TRBV5-4 combines with J gene TRBJ2-4; maybe TRBD2 (6 bases). This CDR3 has 15 amino acids. The V end was cut by 0 bases, the J end by 8 bases, with 15 bases between. Germline assignment: CDR1 SGHNT and CDR2 YYREEE (reference sequence). The CDR3 spells CASSLGGEALHIQYF. The CDR3, as DNA: TGTGCCAGCAGCTTGGGGGGGGAGGCCCTTCACATTCAGTACTTC.

J is TRBJ2-1 and V is TRBV27, with D maybe TRBD1 (7 bases). Germline V gene lookup returns CDR1 MNHEY and CDR2 SMNVEV (reference sequence). The germline V and J ends were trimmed by 8 bases and 5 bases, with 22 bases remaining between them. The CDR3 runs 16 residues. This chain's CDR3 is CASSSGGGPWDNEQFF. The CDR3 bases are TGTGCCAGCTCCTCTGGAGGGGGCCCCTGGGACAATGAGCAGTTCTTC.

This clone came up a few times. The chain combines TRBV4-1 with TRBJ2-2; maybe TRBD2 (5 bases). The germline V gene has CDR1 MGHRA and CDR2 YSYEKL. V was clipped by 6 bases and J by 3 bases, with 11 bases between them. The CDR3 has 14 residues. CDR3 in DNA: TGCGCCAGCAGTCGGACTCGATACACCGGGGAGCTGTTTTTT. Translating it yields CASSRTRYTGELFF.

This sequence joins TRBV2 and TRBJ1-2; 9 nucleotides align to TRBD1. This CDR3 has 14 amino acids. V dropped 4 bases and J dropped 6; count of bases not matched to a gene: 6. Germline V gives CDR1 SNHLY, CDR2 FYNNEI. CDR3 sequence (DNA): TGTGCCAGCAGTGTCGGGACAGGGATCCATGGCTACACCTTC. Residues: CASSVGTGIHGYTF.

This sequence joins TRBV7-2 and TRBJ2-3; D unresolved. V was clipped by 2 bases and J by 6 bases, with 9 bases between them. The CDR3 consists of 13 residues. Per germline, CDR1 SGHTA and CDR2 FQGNSA. CDR3 sequence reads: CASSLISQDTQYF. The DNA for the CDR3 is TGTGCCAGCAGCTTAATATCCCAGGATACGCAGTATTTT.

V and J are TRBV5-4 and TRBJ2-3, with 9 bases that match TRBD1. Germline V gives CDR1 SGHNT, CDR2 YYREEE (reference sequence). The CDR3 covers 16 residues. J was trimmed by 3 bases and V by 0 bases; bases with no gene match: 5. CDR3 protein: CASSLGGTGWTDTQYF. In nucleotides, the CDR3 is TGTGCCAGCAGCTTGGGCGGGACAGGGTGGACAGATACGCAGTATTTT.

The chain has TRBV6-5 and TRBJ2-7; D perhaps matches TRBD1 (7 bases). CDR3 length: 13 residues. Germline CDR1 and CDR2: MNHEY and SVGAGI. With 6 bases removed from V and 6 bases from J, the gap between germline ends came to 15 bases. The CDR3 sequence is CASRAGGLSEQYF. CDR3 bases: TGTGCCAGCAGGGCAGGGGGACTGAGCGAGCAGTACTTC.

This clone was seen more than once but under ten times. The chain is built from TRBV5-1 and TRBJ1-1; 7 bases map to TRBD1. The V segment lost 1 base and the J segment 4 bases; nucleotides outside the gene matches: 4. CDR1 is SGHRS, CDR2 YFSETQ, per germline. This CDR3 has 14 amino acids. CDR3 coding DNA: TGCGCCAGCAGCTTGCAGGACAGGACCACTGAAGCTTTCTTT. Translating it yields CASSLQDRTTEAFF.

The rearrangement joins TRBV5-4 to TRBJ2-1, with TRBD2 matching 11 bases. V was pared by 8 bases and J by 7 bases, with 8 bases of the junction left unmatched. CDR1 is SGHNT and CDR2 is YYREEE in the germline V gene (reference sequence). The CDR3 is made up of 14 amino acids. The CDR3 nucleotides read TGTGCCAGTTATAGCGGGGGGGCTTTGAATGAGCAGTTCTTC. Residues: CASYSGGALNEQFF.

The chain combines TRBV2 with TRBJ2-7; TRBD2 aligns across 8 bases. CDR3 size: 15 residues. V shed 2 bases and J 3 bases; nucleotides not matched to a gene: 6. CDR1 and CDR2 (germline): SNHLY, FYNNEI. The CDR3 nucleotides are TGTGCCAGCAGTGAATTGGCTAGCGGGTACTACGAGCAGTACTTC. Protein sequence: CASSELASGYYEQYF.

This sequence joins TRBV30 and TRBJ1-5; perhaps TRBD1 as D (5 bases). The CDR3 is 12 amino acids. V was clipped by 8 bases and J by 9 bases, with 17 bases between them. Germline CDR1 is GTSNPN and CDR2 is SVGIG (reference sequence). The chain's CDR3 is CAGEWAGGPQHF. The CDR3 DNA reads as TGTGCCGGGGAATGGGCCGGGGGGCCCCAGCATTTT.

This clone has just a few counts. The chain combines TRBV4-1 with TRBJ2-3; a possible D gene is TRBD2 (6 bases). The CDR3 sequence is 16 residues long. V was cut by 1 base and J by 5 bases, with 16 bases left in between. Germline V gene lookup returns CDR1 MGHRA and CDR2 YSYEKL. The CDR3 region is CASSQGGRWEVDTQYF. The CDR3 DNA is TGCGCCAGCAGCCAAGGGGGTCGTTGGGAGGTAGATACGCAGTATTTT.

The rearrangement links TRBV10-3 to TRBJ2-5; possible D gene TRBD2, 6 bases. Germline CDR1 is ENHRY and CDR2 is SYGVKD. The CDR3 length is 14 residues. V lost 0 bases and J lost 4, with 9 bases in between. CDR3 sequence (DNA): TGTGCCATCAGTGAGTCTGGGGGGAGAGAGACCCAGTACTTC. Protein product: CAISESGGRETQYF.

J is TRBJ2-1 and V is TRBV10-3; D remains ambiguous. The V gene's germline CDR1 is ENHRY and CDR2 SYGVKD. The CDR3 runs 14 residues. V lost 3 bases and J 8 bases, leaving 14 bases between the germline ends. CDR3 sequence (DNA): TGTGCCATCAGTGACCTCGCCGCGAAAGATGAGCAGTTCTTC. Translation: CAISDLAAKDEQFF.

CDR3 nucleotide sequence: TGTGCCAGCAGTAGGGGAGGGGAGCAGTTCTTC. It translates to CASSRGGEQFF. The chain employs TRBV6-5 and TRBJ2-1; 7 nucleotides match TRBD2. CDR3 length: 11 amino acids. V lost 5 bases to trimming and J lost 10 bases; unmatched junction nucleotides: 2. Germline values: CDR1 MNHEY, CDR2 SVGAGI.

J is TRBJ1-1 and V is TRBV2; D ambiguous. The CDR3 contains 11 residues. Trimming shortened V by 8 bases and J by 2 bases, and 6 bases separated the two germline ends. Per the germline V gene, CDR1 is SNHLY and CDR2 is FYNNEI. The CDR3 region is CASYKNTEAFF. The CDR3 DNA reads TGTGCCAGCTATAAAAACACTGAAGCTTTCTTT.